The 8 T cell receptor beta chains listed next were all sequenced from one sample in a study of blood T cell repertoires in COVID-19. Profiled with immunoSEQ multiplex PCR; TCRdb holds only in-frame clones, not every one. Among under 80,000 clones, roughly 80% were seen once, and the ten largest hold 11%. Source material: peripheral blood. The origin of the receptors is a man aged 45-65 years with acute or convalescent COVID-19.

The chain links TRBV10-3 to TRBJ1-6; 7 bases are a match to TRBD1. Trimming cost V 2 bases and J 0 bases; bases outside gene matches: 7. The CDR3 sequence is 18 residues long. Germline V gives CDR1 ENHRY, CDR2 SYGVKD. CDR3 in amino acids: CAISETSQGSSYNSPLHF. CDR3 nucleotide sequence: TGTGCCATCAGTGAGACTTCACAGGGGAGCTCCTATAATTCACCCCTCCACTTT.

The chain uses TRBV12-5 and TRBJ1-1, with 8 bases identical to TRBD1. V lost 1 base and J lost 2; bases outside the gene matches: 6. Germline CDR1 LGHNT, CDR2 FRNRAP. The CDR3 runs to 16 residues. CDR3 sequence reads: CASGLGLDRANTEAFF. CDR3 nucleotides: TGTGCTAGTGGTTTGGGGCTGGACAGGGCCAACACTGAAGCTTTCTTT.

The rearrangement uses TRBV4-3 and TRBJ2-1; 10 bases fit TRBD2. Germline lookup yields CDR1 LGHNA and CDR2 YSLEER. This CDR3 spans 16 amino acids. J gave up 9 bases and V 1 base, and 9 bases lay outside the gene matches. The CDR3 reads CASSQAPERGGSEQFF. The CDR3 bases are TGCGCCAGCAGCCAAGCCCCGGAGCGGGGGGGCTCTGAGCAGTTCTTC.

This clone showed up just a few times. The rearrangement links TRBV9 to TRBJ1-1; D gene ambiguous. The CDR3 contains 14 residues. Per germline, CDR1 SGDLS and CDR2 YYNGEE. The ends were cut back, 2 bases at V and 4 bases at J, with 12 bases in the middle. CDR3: CASSVRARGTEAFF. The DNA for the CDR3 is TGTGCCAGCAGCGTCCGGGCCCGGGGCACTGAAGCTTTCTTT.

CDR3 protein: CASSSGGEGAPEQYF. The CDR3 DNA reads as TGTGCCAGCAGCTCCGGCGGGGAAGGCGCCCCCGAGCAGTACTTC. This rearrangement joins TRBV5-4 to TRBJ2-7, with D maybe TRBD2 (6 bases). The V and J ends lost 3 bases and 6 bases respectively, with 19 bases between them. The CDR3 totals 15 residues. Germline-derived CDR1 and CDR2 are SGHNT and YYREEE (reference sequence).

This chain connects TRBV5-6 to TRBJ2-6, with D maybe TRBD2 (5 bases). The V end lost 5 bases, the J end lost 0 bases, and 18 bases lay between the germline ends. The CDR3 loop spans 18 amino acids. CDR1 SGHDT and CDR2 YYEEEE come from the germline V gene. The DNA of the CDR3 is TGTGCCAGCAGTCCCGGACTGGGCGTCGGCTCTGGGGCCAACGTCCTGACTTTC. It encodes CASSPGLGVGSGANVLTF.

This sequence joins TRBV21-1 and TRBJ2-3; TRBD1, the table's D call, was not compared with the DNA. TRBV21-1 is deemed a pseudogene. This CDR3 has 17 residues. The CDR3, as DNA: TGTGCCAGCAGCAAAGGCCTAAGGCAGGTAAGCACAGATACGCAGTATTTT. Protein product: CASSKGLRQVSTDTQYF.

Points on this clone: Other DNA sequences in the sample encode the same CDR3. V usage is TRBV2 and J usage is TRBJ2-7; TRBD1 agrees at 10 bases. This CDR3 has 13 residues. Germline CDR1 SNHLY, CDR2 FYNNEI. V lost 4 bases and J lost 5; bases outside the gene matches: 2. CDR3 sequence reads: CASSGDRGHEQYF. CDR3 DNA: TGTGCCAGCAGTGGAGACAGGGGGCACGAGCAGTACTTC. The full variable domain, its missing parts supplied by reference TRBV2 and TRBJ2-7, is EPEVTQTPSHQVTQMGQEVILRCVPISNHLYFYWYRQILGQKVEFLVSFYNNEISEKSEIFDDQFSVERPDGSNFTLKIRSTKLEDSAMYFCASSGDRGHEQYFGPGTRLTVT.